Sequencing of this T cell receptor (beta chain) was carried out in a study of CXCR3-negative and CXCR3-positive naive CD8 T cells. Study observations and caveats: TRBV-TRBJ usage was alike in naive CXCR3-negative and CXCR3-positive cells but differed in memory cells. Each naive subset displayed comparably high diversity, whereas memory CD8+ cells displayed much lower diversity. Researchers report that CXCR3-positive naive cells carry more hydrophobic TRB CDR3s than CXCR3-negative naive cells. Most assays were run on fresh PBMCs (CXCR3 expression partially decreased after cryopreservation).

Worth noting for this clonotype: The antigen is undetermined.

CDR1 is SEHNR and CDR2 is FQNEAQ in the germline V gene (reference sequence). The CDR3 extends over 16 amino acids. Naive CD8+ T cells were CD45RO-CCR7+CD27+CD95-. The authors made the TRB cDNA libraries by 5' RACE using UMI labels. Reprocessing the 5' RACE reads, TCRdb reports a single entry for every CDR3 protein and omits DNA. Recorded for this sample: over 95,000 distinct CDR3 sequences. This clonotype was sampled from a human donor in good health. Some clones in this sample may be carry-over from other donors' samples. This rearrangement joins TRBV7-9 to TRBJ2-1; checking the TCRdb D call of TRBD2 is not possible without DNA. Sequenced material: naive CXCR3+ CD8+ T cells from blood. As to subset: CD45RO-CCR7+CD27+CD95- naive CD8+ T cells expressing CXCR3 (TNR3+). The CDR3 here is CASSSTSGTTYNEQFF. The variable domain in full, with the rest retrieved from reference TRBV7-9 and TRBJ2-1, is DTGVSQNPRHKITKRGQNVTFRCDPISEHNRLYWYRQTLGQGPEFLTYFQNEAQLEKSRLLSDRFSAERPKGSFSTLEIQRTEQGDSAMYLCASSSTSGTTYNEQFFGPGTRLTVL.